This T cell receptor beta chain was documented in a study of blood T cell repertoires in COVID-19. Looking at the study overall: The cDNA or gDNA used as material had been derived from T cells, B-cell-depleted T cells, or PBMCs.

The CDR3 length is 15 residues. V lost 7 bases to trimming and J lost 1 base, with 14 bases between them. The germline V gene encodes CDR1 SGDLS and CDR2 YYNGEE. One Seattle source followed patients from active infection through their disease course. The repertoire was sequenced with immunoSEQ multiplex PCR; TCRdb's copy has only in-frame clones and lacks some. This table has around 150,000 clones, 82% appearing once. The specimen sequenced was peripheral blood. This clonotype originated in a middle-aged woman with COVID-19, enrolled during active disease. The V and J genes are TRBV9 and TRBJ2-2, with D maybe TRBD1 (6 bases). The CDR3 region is CASGRTVRNTGELFF. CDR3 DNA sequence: TGTGCCAGCGGTCGGACAGTTAGGAACACCGGGGAGCTGTTTTTT.